The clone carrying this T cell receptor beta chain was seen only a few times. What it recognizes is unknown. Unique molecular identifier tags were affixed to discrete cDNA molecules. TCRdb independently ran MiXCR on the 5' RACE reads; one entry per CDR3 protein. Counted here are fewer than 120,000 distinct CDR3 sequences, about 12% occurring once; the ten biggest clones make up about 4%. The sample belongs to a study of early T cells in non-severe SARS-CoV-2 infection. Study overall: From unsorted whole blood, bulk RNA was sequenced, and the chains remained unpaired. Study-wide findings and caveats: There was a bias toward anti-spike CD8 responses in VDJdb matching, which missed private and CD4 specificities.

Germline V gene sequence: CDR1 SGHTA, CDR2 FQGTGA. The CDR3 is 13 residues long. Trimming pared 2 bases from V and 7 bases from J, leaving 9 bases between. Specimen: whole blood, collected at baseline. The V gene is TRBV7-3, the J gene TRBJ2-1, with TRBD2 as a possible D gene (6 bases). The sequence was obtained from an adult who was a healthcare worker with PCR-confirmed SARS-CoV-2 infection or an uninfected control (not recorded which). The CDR3 coding sequence is TGTGCCAGCAGCTTACTGGGAGGTAATGAGCAGTTCTTC. Its protein is CASSLLGGNEQFF. The entire variable domain, with the rest obtained from reference TRBV7-3 and TRBJ2-1, is as follows: GAGVSQTPSNKVTEKGKYVELRCDPISGHTALYWYRQSLGQGPEFLIYFQGTGAADDSGLPNDRFFAVRPEGSVSTLKIQRTERGDSAVYLCASSLLGGNEQFFGPGTRLTVL.